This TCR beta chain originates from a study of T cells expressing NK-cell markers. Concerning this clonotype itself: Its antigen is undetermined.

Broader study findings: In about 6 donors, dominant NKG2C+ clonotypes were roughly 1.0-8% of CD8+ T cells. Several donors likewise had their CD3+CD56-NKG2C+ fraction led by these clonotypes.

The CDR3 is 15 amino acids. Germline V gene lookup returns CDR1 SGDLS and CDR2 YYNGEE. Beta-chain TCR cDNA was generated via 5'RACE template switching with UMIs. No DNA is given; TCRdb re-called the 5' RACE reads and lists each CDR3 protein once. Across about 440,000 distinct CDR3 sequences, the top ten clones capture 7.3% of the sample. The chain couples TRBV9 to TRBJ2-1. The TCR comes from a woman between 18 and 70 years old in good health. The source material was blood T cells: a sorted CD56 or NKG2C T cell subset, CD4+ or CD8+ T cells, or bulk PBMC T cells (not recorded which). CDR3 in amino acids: CASSVRVWSYNEQFF.